This T cell receptor beta chain originates from a study of T cell changes during pregnancy in multiple sclerosis. The method was immunoSEQ multiplex PCR; TCRdb's version includes in-frame clones alone and lacks a portion of them. Of about 80,000 clones listed, 90% to 95% are singletons. This clone occurred once. This clonotype was sampled from a female donor with multiple sclerosis, enrolled in a pregnancy study. This specimen consisted of peripheral blood, obtained before pregnancy.

CDR3 nucleotides: TGTGCCAGTAGCCCTCCTCAGGGCGGGCAGTACTTC. Its translation: CASSPPQGGQYF. The V and J genes are TRBV19 and TRBJ2-7, with D perhaps TRBD1 (5 bases). The germline gives CDR1 LNHDA, CDR2 SQIVND (reference sequence). V gave up 6 bases and J gave up 9 bases, with 15 bases separating them. The CDR3 is 12 amino acids. Looking up the rest from reference TRBV19 and TRBJ2-7 gives the full variable domain: DGGITQSPKYLFRKEGQNVTLSCEQNLNHDAMYWYRQDPGQGLRLIYYSQIVNDFQKGDIAEGYSVSREKKESFPLTVTSAQKNPTAFYLCASSPPQGGQYFGPGTRLTVT.